This TCR beta chain comes out of a study of blood T cells in healthy people across ages. Overall study findings and caveats: Relative to aged donors, long-lived donors carried more naive CD4+ cells and displayed higher diversity.

Alongside a J-beta primer mix, a sample-barcoded 5' primer served in a second PCR lasting about 7 to 12 cycles. All cDNA molecules were each tagged by a template-switch adaptor with 12 random nucleotides. TCRdb called the 5' RACE reads again in MiXCR, with one record for every CDR3 protein. The sample lists about 1.7 million distinct CDR3 sequences, approximately 28% occurring once. Regarding this clonotype: Its antigen remains unknown.

Germline CDR1 and CDR2: ENHRY and SYGVKD. The CDR3 sequence is 14 residues long. Trimming took 0 bases from V and 8 from J, leaving 13 bases between them. The sequence derives from a woman in her 30s in good health. Material: blood. This chain links TRBV10-3 with TRBJ1-2; D unresolved. In nucleotides, the CDR3 is TGTGCCATCAGTGAGTCCGACCCTCTAAGGGGCTACACCTTC. It translates to CAISESDPLRGYTF.